Detailed here is one T cell receptor beta chain. The data were obtained in a study of cytomegalovirus exposure and HLA in healthy donors. There are 15 residues in the CDR3. Deletions cut 3 bases from V and 5 bases from J, with 14 bases between. Germline CDR1 is MDHEN and CDR2 is SYDVKM. PCR was performed using 60 Vbeta and 13 Jbeta primers. Assay used: immunoSEQ multiplex PCR; TCRdb lists only in-frame clones, some missing. In the table there are more than 70,000 clones, about 70% of which are singletons. The clonotype comes from a man aged 35-49 years in good health and CMV-seropositive. Sequencing was carried out using PBMCs. J is TRBJ1-3 and V is TRBV28; no clear D. The CDR3 region has the DNA TGTGCCAGCAGTTTTGCCCCCACGGGTCGAAACACCATATATTTT. Translating gives CASSFAPTGRNTIYF. Filled out from reference TRBV28 and TRBJ1-3, the complete variable domain reads DVKVTQSSRYLVKRTGEKVFLECVQDMDHENMFWYRQDPGLGLRLIYFSYDVKMKEKGDIPEGYSVSREKKERFSLILESASTNQTSMYLCASSFAPTGRNTIYFGEGSWLTVV.